This T cell receptor (gamma chain) derives from a study of Vγ9Vδ2 T cells in congenital toxoplasmosis (dated by TCRdb to the early 2020s). With respect to the entire study: IgG, IgM and IgA serology, Western blot and an in-house interferon-gamma release assay were used to diagnose congenital toxoplasmosis. This study compared the CDR3 repertoires of the gamma and delta chains in sorted blood gammadelta T cells from congenitally T. gondii-infected infants versus uninfected infants. Sequencing of the repertoires was done on samples from infants at two time points: 2 months after birth and 1 year of age. At 2 months, TCR sequencing included about five infected and 9 to 10 uninfected infants, while at 1 year the sequenced group was 3 infected and 4 uninfected infants. The investigation overall reported the following: Repertoire differences between infected and uninfected infants were less clear at 1 year of age than at 2 months. Among 2-month-old infants, germline-encoded fetal-type TRDV2 CDR3 sequences seemed to show up more often in infected than in uninfected infants, which suggests an in utero expansion footprint. Two months was the earliest age with enough suitable sample material for TCR repertoire analysis, so newborn repertoires were not sequenced. A public TRGV9 clonotype was highly prevalent in both infected and uninfected infants. Compared with uninfected infants, infected infants at 2 months appeared to have fewer N additions in their TRGV9 and TRDV2 CDR3s, and this was especially true for TRDV2-TRDJ1 sequences.

The same treatment, using spiramycin and/or pyrimethamine plus sulfadiazine plus folinic acid, was given to mothers of both infected and uninfected infants. All infants, infected and uninfected, were born by term delivery after more than 37 weeks of gestation. Around 1 mL of blood was processed into PBMCs by Lymphoprep gradient centrifugation, then cryopreserved in liquid nitrogen and shipped to Belgium. After thawing, the PBMCs were labeled with Zombie NIR viability dye and stained with antibodies against CD3, TCR gammadelta, Vgamma9 and Vdelta2. A FACSAria III was used to sort CD3+ TCRgammadelta+ T cells, reaching a mean purity of roughly 98%. For each sample, the RNeasy Micro Kit was used to isolate RNA from approximately 10,000 sorted gammadelta T cells. The infants were born to mothers who were enrolled with primary T. gondii infection during pregnancy. Infant peripheral blood was collected at an outpatient microbiology and virology center in Pavia, Italy.

Using SuperScript II, cDNA was generated through template-switch reverse transcription, with TRGC- and TRDC-specific primers combined in a single tube. The TRGC primer was designed to bind both the TRGC1 and TRGC2 constant genes. The KAPA Real-Time Library Amplification Kit was used for TRG and TRD amplification, and AMPure XP bead purification was performed between steps. Index PCR with the Nextera XT Index Kit was used to add Illumina sequencing adapters. An Illumina MiSeq running the V2 300 kit was used to sequence the TRG and TRD amplicons, producing 150 bp paired-end reads. The study's own analysis went as follows. Read quality was checked with FastQC version 0.11.8 before further analysis. Reads were aligned against the TRG or TRD reference genes from GenBank, and CDR3 sequences were constructed using MiXCR version 3.0.3. Default MiXCR settings were used with one exception: TRDD gene segments were assembled from 3 consecutive nucleotides instead of 5. VDJtools version 1.2.1 calculated N additions, CDR3 length, J segment length and clonotype sharing between samples. CDR3 sequences that were out of frame or contained stop codons were removed from the analysis. The overlap of infant repertoires with previously published Vgamma9Vdelta2 repertoires from fetal, cord blood and adult blood was compared. TCRdb reanalyzed the public reads with the CATT caller, and identical DNA sequences were merged afterwards. What appears here as the V and J calls and clone size reflects TCRdb's work, not the paper's. The sample has over a hundred gamma-chain clones on record, with no singletons. Together, the top ten hold about 64% of the sample.

Only a few counts were recorded for this clone. Its antigen specificity is not known. The protein recorded in TCRdb matches a much larger clone and deviates from this DNA's translation at residue 7, suggesting a read error; the protein here is obtained by translating the DNA. Counted from cysteine to phenylalanine, this CDR3 has 14 amino acids. The read is trimmed to its CDR3 DNA, 42 bases read in frame from base 1. V is pruned by 8 bases and J by 4 bases, leaving 8 bases of the junction without a gene match. Recombination linked TRGV10 to TRGJP1. TRGV10 is an ORF; its function is uncertain. The material sequenced was gamma-delta T cells from blood. This TCR was recovered from a child under 10 years old born to a mother with Toxoplasma gondii infection during pregnancy, either congenitally infected or uninfected (not recorded which). CDR3 reads: CAAWDYNTGWFKIF. The base sequence is TGTGCTGCGTGGGATTATAACACTGGTTGGTTCAAGATATTT.